The rows below give T cell receptor beta chains drawn from one sample of a study of T-cell reconstitution after alpha-beta-depleted transplantation in children. One entry per CDR3 protein results from TCRdb running MiXCR on the PCR reads. The table shows fewer than 750,000 distinct CDR3 sequences, with roughly 24% occurring only once. Material: PBMCs, mostly from graft donor cells, obtained 360 days after TCRalphabeta/CD19-depleted stem cell transplant. These receptors all stem from a boy in the first two years of life who had a stem cell transplant for acute myeloid leukemia, so the T cells may come from the graft donor. The CDR3 runs from the conserved cysteine through the conserved F or W. A D gene is named only where the DNA matches it firmly. Size is stated for part of the rows, as once, few or many counts, or as a class when the clone is expanded.

j_call d_call clone_size v_call cdr3_nt cdr3_aa
TRBJ2-2 . . TRBV5-1 TGCGCCAGCAGCTCCCCCGTCGGGGGCCCGAACACCGGGGAGCTGTTTTTT CASSSPVGGPNTGELFF
TRBJ2-7 . . TRBV12-3/TRBV12-4 TGTGCCAGCAGTTTAGGGGCTGACTACGAGCAGTACTTC CASSLGADYEQYF
TRBJ2-3 . many TRBV29-1 TGCAGCGTTGAGTTTACCGGGGGCAGGGACACGCAGTATTTT CSVEFTGGRDTQYF
TRBJ2-5 . few TRBV20-1 TGCAGTGCTAGGAAGTACTTCGGGACTGCCCAAGAGACCCAGTACTTC CSARKYFGTAQETQYF
TRBJ2-7 TRBD1 . TRBV19 TGTGCCAGTAGCAGACAGGGGGCTATCTACGAGCAGTACTTC CASSRQGAIYEQYF
TRBJ2-2 . many TRBV9 TGTGCCAGCAGCGTAGGGGGGAGTTTTCCGAACACCGGGGAGCTGTTTTTT CASSVGGSFPNTGELFF
TRBJ2-3 TRBD2 . TRBV13 TGTGCCAGCAGCACCTGGACTAGCGACATTCTTCATACGCAGTATTTT CASSTWTSDILHTQYF
TRBJ1-1 . few TRBV29-1 TGCAGCGTTAGGCGAGGGAACACTGAAGCTTTCTTT CSVRRGNTEAFF
TRBJ2-5 TRBD2 . TRBV7-9 TGTGCCAGCAGCCGAAGCGGGGCGGCGGAGACCCAGTACTTC CASSRSGAAETQYF
TRBJ2-2 TRBD2 many TRBV7-9 TGTGCCAGCAGCTTAGTACTAGCGGTAAACACCGGGGAGCTGTTTTTT CASSLVLAVNTGELFF
TRBJ2-5 . . TRBV28 TGTGCCAGCAGTTTGGTCTACCAGACCCAGTACTTC CASSLVYQTQYF
TRBJ2-1 TRBD2 few TRBV28 TGTGCCAGCAGTTTCGGCAGGGAGGGTGTCTTC CASSFGREGVF
TRBJ2-3 TRBD2 . TRBV6-2/TRBV6-3 TGTGCCAGCAGTTCCCAGCGGGGGGCCAGCACAGATACGCAGTATTTT CASSSQRGASTDTQYF
TRBJ1-2 . many TRBV6-5 TGTGCCAGCAGTTTGGCCCCCAGGGGTAAAGCCTCTAACTATGGCTACACCTTC CASSLAPRGKASNYGYTF
TRBJ2-5 TRBD1 many TRBV30 TGTGCCTGGAGTCCAGGGGGCGCGGTAGAGACCCAGTACTTC CAWSPGGAVETQYF
TRBJ1-2 TRBD1 . TRBV13 TGTGCCAGCAGCTGGCGGGGACAGGGGTCCTATCTCTTC CASSWRGQGSYLF
TRBJ1-6 . few TRBV12-3/TRBV12-4 TGTGCCAGCAGCGACAGATCACTCTATAATTCACCCCTCCACTTT CASSDRSLYNSPLHF
TRBJ2-7 . . TRBV5-1 TGCGCCAGCAGCTACGGAGCCCTTGCGGAAGAGCAGTACTTC CASSYGALAEEQYF
TRBJ2-1 . few TRBV6-5 TGTGCCAGCAGTTACTCGGATCTCTCCCCCCAAGAGCAGTTCTTC CASSYSDLSPQEQFF
TRBJ2-2 TRBD1 many TRBV11-2 TGTGCCAGCAGCCGGGACAGTTTTTTAGTCGGGGAGCTGTTTTTT CASSRDSFLVGELFF
TRBJ2-3 . . TRBV12-3/TRBV12-4 TGTGCCAGCATGGGAGACAGCGGCACAGATACGCAGTATTTT CASMGDSGTDTQYF
TRBJ2-5 . few TRBV6-5 TGTGCCAGCAGTTTTTCTATACCGGGACAAAGGGGGGAGACCCAGTACTTC CASSFSIPGQRGETQYF
TRBJ2-5 . many TRBV12-3/TRBV12-4 TGTGCCAGCAGTCCCCAGACCCCTACAGGGTATGAGACCCAGTACTTC CASSPQTPTGYETQYF
TRBJ2-2 . . TRBV7-3 TGTGCCAGCAGCCTACCCACCGCCGGGGCCGGGGAGCTGTTTTTT CASSLPTAGAGELFF
TRBJ1-4 TRBD1 few TRBV5-1 TGCGCCAGCCGTACAGGGGGCGATGAAAAACTGTTTTTT CASRTGGDEKLFF
TRBJ1-5 TRBD1 many TRBV28 TGTGCCAGCAGTTTAGACAGGGCCTGGGGACAGCCCCAGCATTTT CASSLDRAWGQPQHF
TRBJ2-4 . . TRBV20-1 TGCAGTGCTAGACCCCGGCTTACTAGAAACATTCAGTACTTC CSARPRLTRNIQYF
TRBJ1-6 . . TRBV20-1 TGCAGTGCTAGAGATACCCAAGGAAATTCACCCCTCCACTTT CSARDTQGNSPLHF
TRBJ2-5 TRBD1 . TRBV20-1 TGCAGTGCTAGACTGACAGGGGGCAGGCCCCAGTACTTC CSARLTGGRPQYF